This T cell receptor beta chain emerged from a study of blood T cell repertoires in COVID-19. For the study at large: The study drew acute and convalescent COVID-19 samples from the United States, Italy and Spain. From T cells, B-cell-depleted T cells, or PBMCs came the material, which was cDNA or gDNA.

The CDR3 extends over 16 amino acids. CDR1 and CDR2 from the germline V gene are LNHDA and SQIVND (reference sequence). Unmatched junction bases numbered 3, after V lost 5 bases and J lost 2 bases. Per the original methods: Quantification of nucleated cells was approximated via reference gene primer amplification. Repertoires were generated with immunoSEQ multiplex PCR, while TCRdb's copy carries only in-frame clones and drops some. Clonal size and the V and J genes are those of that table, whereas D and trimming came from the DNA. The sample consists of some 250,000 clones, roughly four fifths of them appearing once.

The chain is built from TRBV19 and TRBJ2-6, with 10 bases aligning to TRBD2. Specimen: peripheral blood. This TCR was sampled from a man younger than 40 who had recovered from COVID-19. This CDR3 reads CASSLGTSAGANVLTF. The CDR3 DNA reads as TGTGCCAGTAGTTTAGGGACTAGCGCTGGGGCCAACGTCCTGACTTTC.